This T cell receptor (beta chain) appears in the sequencing data of a study of cytomegalovirus exposure and HLA in healthy donors. Germline V lookup: CDR1 SGHDT, CDR2 YYEEEE. The CDR3 has 15 amino acids. The V and J ends lost 4 bases and 0 bases respectively, with 11 bases between them. Primers included in the PCR were 60 Vbeta and 13 Jbeta primers. The data were produced by immunoSEQ multiplex PCR, yet TCRdb's version contains in-frame clones alone and is incomplete. Here the sample spans fewer than 25,000 clones, 70% to 85% being singletons. This clonotype was sampled from a human donor in good health. Source material: PBMCs. The chain joins TRBV5-6 to TRBJ2-1; D gene uncertain. CDR3 sequence (DNA): TGTGCCAGCAGCCCCACCCCGAGCTCCTACAATGAGCAGTTCTTC. Residues: CASSPTPSSYNEQFF.